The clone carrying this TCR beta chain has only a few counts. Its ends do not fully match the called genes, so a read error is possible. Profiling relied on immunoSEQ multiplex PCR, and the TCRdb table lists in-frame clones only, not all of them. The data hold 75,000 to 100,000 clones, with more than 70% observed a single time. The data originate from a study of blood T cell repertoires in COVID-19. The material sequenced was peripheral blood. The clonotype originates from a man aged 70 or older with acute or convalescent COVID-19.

The CDR3 nucleotides read TGTGCTAGCAGCCCCTGGGGAGACGGGACCTACAATGAGCAGTTCTTC. Amino acids: CASSPWGDGTYNEQFF. The genes are TRBV7-7 and TRBJ2-1; D possibly corresponds to TRBD2 (5 bases). The CDR3 spans 16 residues. Germline V gene lookup returns CDR1 SSHAT and CDR2 FNYEAQ (reference sequence).